Below are 15 T cell receptor beta chains sequenced from a single sample in a study of identical twins. One entry per CDR3 protein results from TCRdb running MiXCR on the 5' RACE reads. The sample carries approximately 140,000 distinct CDR3 sequences, around 3.5% recorded once. The sample taken for sequencing was memory T cells sorted from blood. Receptors were obtained from a young man in good health.

This clonotype showed up many times. V and J are TRBV4-3 and TRBJ2-1, with 13 bases that match TRBD2. Germline V gives CDR1 LGHNA, CDR2 YSLEER. The CDR3 consists of 19 residues. Unmatched junction bases numbered 9, after V lost 0 bases and J lost 4 bases. The CDR3 is CASSQDLGTSGANYNEQFF. As DNA, the CDR3 is TGCGCCAGCAGCCAAGATTTGGGGACTAGCGGGGCTAATTACAATGAGCAGTTCTTC.

In this sample, this clonotype turned up many times. The rearrangement links TRBV10-3 to TRBJ2-3; D ambiguous. The V end lost 0 bases, the J end lost 0 bases, and 13 bases lay between the germline ends. Per the germline V gene, CDR1 is ENHRY and CDR2 is SYGVKD. CDR3 length equals 17 residues. CDR3 amino acids: CAISESRGGRSTDTQYF. The CDR3 DNA is TGTGCCATCAGTGAGTCGAGAGGTGGAAGAAGCACAGATACGCAGTATTTT.

This clonotype came up many times. The chain has TRBV3-1 and TRBJ1-1, with a weak D call TRBD1 (6 bases). With 3 bases removed from V and 6 bases from J, the gap between germline ends came to 11 bases. Germline CDR1 LGHDT, CDR2 YNNKEL (reference sequence). There are 13 residues in the CDR3. CDR3 residues: CASSQGAWAEAFF. In DNA form, the CDR3 reads TGTGCCAGCAGCCAGGGGGCTTGGGCTGAAGCTTTCTTT. Filled out from reference TRBV3-1 and TRBJ1-1, the complete variable domain reads DTAVSQTPKYLVTQMGNDKSIKCEQNLGHDTMYWYKQDSKKFLKIMFSYNNKELIINETVPNRFSPKSPDKAHLNLHINSLELGDSAVYFCASSQGAWAEAFFGQGTRLTVV.

This clonotype was observed many times. This rearrangement joins TRBV14 to TRBJ2-5; D not resolved. Germline CDR1 is SGHDN and CDR2 is FVKESK. This CDR3 has 14 amino acids. Trimming stripped 1 base from V and 0 bases from J, with 6 bases between. The CDR3 DNA reads TGTGCCAGCAGCCAAGTGAACAACCAAGAGACCCAGTACTTC. It specifies CASSQVNNQETQYF.

This clonotype has a count of ten or more. The chain couples TRBV20-1 to TRBJ1-6; 7 nucleotides line up with TRBD1. The CDR3 spans 14 residues. With 6 bases clipped from V and 7 bases from J, the junction kept 9 bases outside the gene matches. Germline V lookup: CDR1 DFQATT, CDR2 SNEGSKA (reference sequence). The CDR3 here is CSANLQGTNSPLHF. The CDR3 DNA reads as TGCAGTGCCAACTTACAGGGGACCAATTCACCCCTCCACTTT.

This clonotype was seen many times. In nucleotides, the CDR3 is TGTGCCAGCAGCTTCCTGTGGACAGGTCGCTACGAGCAGTACTTC. Encoded protein: CASSFLWTGRYEQYF. V usage is TRBV5-5 and J usage is TRBJ2-7; 7 bases align to TRBD1. The J segment lost 3 bases and the V segment lost 2 bases, leaving 8 bases of the junction unmatched. This CDR3 contains 15 residues. Germline V gene lookup returns CDR1 SGHKS and CDR2 YYEKEE (reference sequence).

This clonotype was counted many times. The V gene is TRBV4-3, the J gene TRBJ2-1, with D possibly matching TRBD1 (5 bases). V dropped 0 bases and J dropped 7 bases, with 16 bases sitting between them. The CDR3 has 16 residues. Germline lookup yields CDR1 LGHNA and CDR2 YSLEER. Here the CDR3 reads CASSQDLGIRGNEQFF. The CDR3 DNA reads TGCGCCAGCAGCCAAGATCTCGGTATAAGGGGAAATGAGCAGTTCTTC.

This clonotype was seen at least ten times. The V gene is TRBV5-1, the J gene TRBJ2-5, with D possibly called TRBD1 or TRBD2 (5 bases each). V lost 4 bases and J lost 1, with 11 bases in between. There are 14 residues in the CDR3. Germline V gene lookup returns CDR1 SGHRS and CDR2 YFSETQ. CDR3 region: CASSPLRGQETQYF. Written as DNA, the CDR3 is TGCGCCAGCAGCCCCCTGAGGGGCCAAGAGACCCAGTACTTC.

At least ten counts were recorded for this clonotype. The chain links TRBV29-1 to TRBJ1-1, with 8 bases that match TRBD1. Germline loops: CDR1 SQVTM, CDR2 ANQGSEA. V shed 7 bases and J 4 bases; nucleotides not matched to a gene: 5. The CDR3 has 12 amino acids. The CDR3 coding sequence is TGCAGCGCCTCGACAGGGGCCACTGAAGCTTTCTTT. Amino acid sequence: CSASTGATEAFF. The full variable domain, in which reference TRBV29-1 and TRBJ1-1 provide the parts outside the CDR3, is SAVISQKPSRDICQRGTSLTIQCQVDSQVTMMFWYRQQPGQSLTLIATANQGSEATYESGFVIDKFPISRPNLTFSTLTVSNMSPEDSSIYLCSASTGATEAFFGQGTRLTVV.

This clonotype was found once. The chain combines TRBV20-1 with TRBJ2-2; D remains unclear. The length of the CDR3 is 12 residues. V was shortened by 0 bases and J by 6 bases, with 5 bases between the two germline ends. Germline CDR1 and CDR2: DFQATT and SNEGSKA (reference sequence). CDR3 amino acids: CSARDDPGELFF. CDR3 DNA sequence: TGCAGTGCTAGAGATGATCCCGGGGAGCTGTTTTTT.

The chain carries TRBV2 and TRBJ2-7, with 10 nucleotides matching TRBD2. Germline CDR1 reads SNHLY; CDR2 reads FYNNEI. J lost 5 bases, V lost 5 bases, and 3 bases had no gene match. The CDR3 contains 13 residues. The CDR3 DNA follows: TGTGCCAGCAGTCTAGCGGGAGTGGACGAGCAGTACGTC. Its translation: CASSLAGVDEQYV.

Ten or more counts support this clonotype. The rearrangement links TRBV3-1 to TRBJ2-1, with a possible D match to TRBD2 (6 bases). In germline, CDR1 is LGHDT, CDR2 YNNKEL (reference sequence). The CDR3 extends over 16 amino acids. Trimming removed 0 bases at V and 10 bases at J, with 19 bases between. DNA of the CDR3: TGTGCCAGCAGCCAAGATGGGACCGGGGGTGGATTAGAGCAGTTCTTC. As protein: CASSQDGTGGGLEQFF.

This clonotype was seen ten or more times. V usage is TRBV9 and J usage is TRBJ2-2; the D gene is possibly TRBD2 (6 bases). Germline V gives CDR1 SGDLS, CDR2 YYNGEE. This CDR3 has 14 residues. With 4 bases removed from V and 7 bases from J, the gap between germline ends came to 14 bases. The CDR3 is CASSSGEVHGELFF. CDR3 sequence (DNA): TGTGCCAGCAGCTCGGGGGAGGTCCACGGGGAGCTGTTTTTT.

This clonotype has a count of ten or more. The V and J genes are TRBV27 and TRBJ2-5; D may be TRBD2 (7 bases). Trimming removed 4 bases from V and 5 bases from J, with 17 bases in between. The V gene's germline CDR1 is MNHEY and CDR2 SMNVEV (reference sequence). The CDR3 runs to 15 residues. The CDR3: CASSSPGGQDETQYF. Here the CDR3 DNA reads TGTGCCAGCAGTTCACCGGGGGGACAAGACGAGACCCAGTACTTC.

This clonotype was counted at least ten times. V and J are TRBV15 and TRBJ2-1; D is uncertain. V gave up 1 base and J gave up 6 bases, with 10 bases separating them. The CDR3 length is 14 residues. The V gene's germline CDR1 is LNHNV and CDR2 YYDKDF (reference sequence). The CDR3 DNA reads TGTGCCACCAGCAGAGTAGGCGGCATCAATGAGCAGTTCTTC. It encodes CATSRVGGINEQFF.